This T cell receptor beta chain is drawn from a study of T cell changes during pregnancy in multiple sclerosis. Clones were sequenced by immunoSEQ multiplex PCR, and TCRdb holds only the in-frame ones, with some missing. The repertoire holds 74,000 or so clones, approximately 94% seen once, with around 0.22% in the top ten. The sequence came from a female donor with multiple sclerosis, enrolled in a pregnancy study. This sample comprised CD4+ T cells from peripheral blood mononuclear cells, obtained before pregnancy.

CDR3 amino acids: CASSLPGVLAYEQYF. CDR3 in DNA: TGTGCCAGCAGCTTACCCGGGGTCTTGGCCTACGAGCAGTACTTC. J is TRBJ2-7 and V is TRBV11-2, with D maybe TRBD2 (5 bases). This CDR3 is 15 amino acids long. Germline-derived CDR1 and CDR2 are SGHAT and FQNNGV. Trimming left V 2 bases short and J 2 bases short, with 13 bases between.